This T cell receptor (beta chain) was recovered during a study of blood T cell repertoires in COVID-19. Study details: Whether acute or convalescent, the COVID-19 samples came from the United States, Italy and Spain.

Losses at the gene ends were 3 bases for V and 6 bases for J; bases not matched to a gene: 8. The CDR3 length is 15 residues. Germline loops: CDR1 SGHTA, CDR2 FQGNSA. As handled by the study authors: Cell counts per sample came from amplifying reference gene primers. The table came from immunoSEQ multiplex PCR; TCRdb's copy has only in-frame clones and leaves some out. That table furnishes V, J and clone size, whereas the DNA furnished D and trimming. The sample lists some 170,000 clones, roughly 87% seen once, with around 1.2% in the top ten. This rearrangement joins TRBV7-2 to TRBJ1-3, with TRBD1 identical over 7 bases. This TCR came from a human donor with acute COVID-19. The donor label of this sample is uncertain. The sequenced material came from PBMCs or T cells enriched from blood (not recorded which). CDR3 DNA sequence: TGTGCCAGCAGCTTGGTTTCAGGGGGTGCAAACACCATATATTTT. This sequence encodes CASSLVSGGANTIYF. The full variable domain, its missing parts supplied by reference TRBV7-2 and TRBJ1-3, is GAGVSQSPSNKVTEKGKDVELRCDPISGHTALYWYRQSLGQGLEFLIYFQGNSAPDKSGLPSDRFSAERTGGSVSTLTIQRTQQEDSAVYLCASSLVSGGANTIYFGEGSWLTVV.